What follows are 19 T cell receptor beta chains derived from one specimen sequenced in a study of shared clonotypes between healthy human individuals. Only in-frame clones appear in the TCRdb table, and some are missing; sequencing was by immunoSEQ multiplex PCR. The sample records roughly 2,300,000 clones, under 95% being singletons. Input material: naive CD4+ T cells from PBMCs. Subset defined: CD45RA+ positively selected. These receptors all stem from a man younger than 35 in good health. Some clones in this sample may be carry-over from other donors' samples.

This clone was observed a handful of times. The chain uses TRBV19 and TRBJ2-2, with 8 bases lining up with TRBD2. V gave up 3 bases and J gave up 8 bases; unmatched junction bases: 14. The CDR3 has 17 amino acids. In germline, CDR1 is LNHDA, CDR2 SQIVND (reference sequence). CDR3 sequence reads: CASSMTSRSGSPGELFF. In nucleotides, the CDR3 is TGTGCCAGTAGTATGACTAGCCGAAGCGGGAGTCCGGGGGAGCTGTTTTTT. The entire variable domain, with the rest obtained from reference TRBV19 and TRBJ2-2, is as follows: DGGITQSPKYLFRKEGQNVTLSCEQNLNHDAMYWYRQDPGQGLRLIYYSQIVNDFQKGDIAEGYSVSREKKESFPLTVTSAQKNPTAFYLCASSMTSRSGSPGELFFGEGSRLTVL.

The chain links TRBV19 to TRBJ2-7; TRBD1 or TRBD2 may be the D gene (5 bases each). Per the germline V gene, CDR1 is LNHDA and CDR2 is SQIVND (reference sequence). V lost 4 bases, J lost 0 bases, and 16 bases lay in between. This CDR3 has 16 amino acids. CDR3 in DNA: TGTGCCAGTAGTACCCGACGGGACGCAGGCTCCTACGAGCAGTACTTC. Its translation is CASSTRRDAGSYEQYF.

The chain recombines TRBV19 with TRBJ1-2; D gene unclear. V was cut by 2 bases and J by 8 bases, with 21 bases left in between. The CDR3 length is 16 residues. Per germline, CDR1 LNHDA and CDR2 SQIVND (reference sequence). The CDR3 DNA reads as TGTGCCAGTAGTATAATGTGGCCGCGGACCGCCTTAGGCTACACCTTC. Amino acid sequence: CASSIMWPRTALGYTF.

V is TRBV15 and J is TRBJ1-2, with D maybe TRBD1 (5 bases). Per germline, CDR1 LNHNV and CDR2 YYDKDF (reference sequence). The CDR3 length is 16 residues. The germline V and J ends were trimmed by 6 bases and 0 bases, with 17 bases remaining between them. The CDR3 DNA reads as TGTGCCACCAGGGGGCAGGCCGCCACCCCTAACTATGGCTACACCTTC. Translating gives CATRGQAATPNYGYTF. Drawing the rest from reference TRBV15 and TRBJ1-2, the complete variable domain is DAMVIQNPRYQVTQFGKPVTLSCSQTLNHNVMYWYQQKSSQAPKLLFHYYDKDFNNEADTPDNFQSRRPNTSFCFLDIRSPGLGDTAMYLCATRGQAATPNYGYTFGSGTRLTVV.

The CDR3 DNA reads TGTGCCAGCAGCCCCCAGACAGGGTTGGAGACCCAGTACTTC. Its protein is CASSPQTGLETQYF. The V call is TRBV9, the J call TRBJ2-5; 7 bases align to TRBD1. The J segment lost 5 bases and the V segment lost 4 bases, leaving 8 bases of the junction unmatched. The length of the CDR3 is 14 residues. The germline V gene has CDR1 SGDLS and CDR2 YYNGEE.

V is TRBV7-9 and J is TRBJ1-2; D not certain. V lost 1 base and J 4 bases, leaving 13 bases between the germline ends. Germline V lookup: CDR1 SEHNR, CDR2 FQNEAQ (reference sequence). The CDR3 sequence is 15 residues long. CDR3 protein: CASSLGDPHTYGYTF. CDR3 nucleotide sequence: TGTGCCAGCAGCTTAGGTGACCCCCATACCTATGGCTACACCTTC.

V and J are TRBV5-6 and TRBJ2-7; D remains ambiguous. The CDR3 sequence is 13 residues long. V was pared by 4 bases and J by 2 bases, with 10 bases between. The germline CDR1 and CDR2 sequences are SGHDT and YYEEEE. The CDR3 DNA sequence: TGTGCCAGCAGCCCGTGGGAAACCTACGAGCAGTACTTC. Its translation: CASSPWETYEQYF.

The rearrangement joins TRBV6-1 to TRBJ1-5; 7 bases map to TRBD1. Germline V CDR1 and CDR2: MNHNS, SASEGT. This CDR3 comprises 14 residues. The J segment lost 6 bases and the V segment lost 6 bases, leaving 8 bases of the junction unmatched. The CDR3 region has the DNA TGTGCCAGCAGCCCCGACAGGGTAGCTCAGCCCCAGCATTTT. Encoded protein: CASSPDRVAQPQHF.

V and J are TRBV9 and TRBJ2-7; 7 bases match TRBD1. V was clipped by 0 bases and J by 3 bases; unmatched bases: 9. The germline gives CDR1 SGDLS, CDR2 YYNGEE. The CDR3 has 16 residues. CDR3 amino acids: CASSVDGIRGLYEQYF. The CDR3 DNA reads TGTGCCAGCAGCGTAGATGGGATAAGGGGGCTCTACGAGCAGTACTTC. Full variable domain (rest looked up from reference TRBV9 and TRBJ2-7): DSGVTQTPKHLITATGQRVTLRCSPRSGDLSVYWYQQSLDQGLQFLIQYYNGEERAKGNILERFSAQQFPDLHSELNLSSLELGDSALYFCASSVDGIRGLYEQYFGPGTRLTVT.

The chain recombines TRBV28 with TRBJ2-7; no firm D call. Germline V gene data show CDR1 as MDHEN and CDR2 as SYDVKM. CDR3 length: 15 residues. The V and J ends lost 6 bases and 2 bases respectively, with 17 bases between them. The CDR3 here is CASREDLPHTYEQYF. The CDR3 DNA is TGTGCCAGCAGAGAAGACCTCCCGCACACCTACGAGCAGTACTTC.

J is TRBJ2-3 and V is TRBV7-8; the D gene is possibly TRBD2 (6 bases). Per the germline V gene, CDR1 is SGHVS and CDR2 is FQNEAQ. V gave up 8 bases and J gave up 0 bases, with 12 bases separating them. The CDR3 sequence is 14 residues long. The CDR3 spells CASSGGVSTDTQYF. The DNA of the CDR3 is TGTGCCAGCTCAGGAGGGGTGAGCACAGATACGCAGTATTTT.

The chain is built from TRBV5-6 and TRBJ2-1, with D perhaps matching TRBD2 (5 bases). Looked up from germline, CDR1 is SGHDT and CDR2 is YYEEEE. V gave up 4 bases and J gave up 0 bases, with 11 bases separating them. The CDR3 consists of 15 residues. CDR3 DNA: TGTGCCAGCAGCCACCCCACTAGCTCCTACAATGAGCAGTTCTTC. This codes for CASSHPTSSYNEQFF.

A few counts support this clone. The chain has TRBV30 and TRBJ1-5; D possibly corresponds to TRBD1 (5 bases). Per germline, CDR1 GTSNPN and CDR2 SVGIG (reference sequence). Trimming pared 0 bases from V and 7 bases from J, leaving 13 bases between. The CDR3 sequence is 14 residues long. CDR3 sequence: CAWSVTGLGQPQHF. The CDR3 coding sequence is TGTGCCTGGAGTGTTACAGGATTGGGACAGCCCCAGCATTTT. The whole variable domain, filled in from reference TRBV30 and TRBJ1-5, reads SQTIHQWPATLVQPVGSPLSLECTVEGTSNPNLYWYRQAAGRGLQLLFYSVGIGQISSEVPQNLSASRPQDRQFILSSKKLLLSDSGFYLCAWSVTGLGQPQHFGDGTRLSIL.

The rearrangement joins TRBV14 to TRBJ2-1; the match to TRBD1 covers 7 bases. The CDR3 totals 17 residues. Trimming cost V 6 bases and J 5 bases; bases outside gene matches: 16. Germline values: CDR1 SGHDN, CDR2 FVKESK. The CDR3 nucleotides are TGTGCCAGCAGAGGACAAATGAGACAGGGTCGGAACAATGAGCAGTTCTTC. Translation gives CASRGQMRQGRNNEQFF.

The chain couples TRBV10-3 to TRBJ1-1; TRBD1 agrees at 11 bases. Germline CDR1 ENHRY, CDR2 SYGVKD. This CDR3 comprises 18 residues. V was pared by 10 bases and J by 0 bases, with 16 bases of the junction left unmatched. This CDR3 reads CATQAGTGQGVMNTEAFF. For the CDR3, the DNA is TGTGCCACCCAGGCAGGGACGGGACAGGGGGTCATGAACACTGAAGCTTTCTTT.

The chain links TRBV28 to TRBJ2-7; the D gene is possibly TRBD1 (6 bases). Germline V gene data show CDR1 as MDHEN and CDR2 as SYDVKM. This CDR3 has 12 amino acids. V was shortened by 11 bases and J by 2 bases, with 13 bases between the two germline ends. CDR3 in amino acids: CAVTGNTYEQYF. CDR3 sequence (DNA): TGTGCCGTTACAGGGAACACCTACGAGCAGTACTTC.

This chain uses TRBV9 with TRBJ2-7, with 10 bases aligning to TRBD2. The junction had 9 bases not matched to a gene; V was cut back by 8 bases and J by 4 bases. This CDR3 region has 14 residues. Per the germline V gene, CDR1 is SGDLS and CDR2 is YYNGEE. The CDR3 here is CASGASGSGYEQYF. The CDR3, as DNA: TGTGCCAGTGGGGCTAGCGGGAGTGGGTACGAGCAGTACTTC.

The J gene is TRBJ2-1, the V gene TRBV5-1, with 13 positions matching TRBD2. J was trimmed by 9 bases and V by 4 bases; bases with no gene match: 7. The germline gives CDR1 SGHRS, CDR2 YFSETQ. The CDR3 covers 15 residues. The CDR3 nucleotides are TGCGCCAGCAGCCATCGGACTAGCGGGAGTGGTGAGCAGTTCTTC. Translating gives CASSHRTSGSGEQFF. Drawing the rest from reference TRBV5-1 and TRBJ2-1, the complete variable domain is KAGVTQTPRYLIKTRGQQVTLSCSPISGHRSVSWYQQTPGQGLQFLFEYFSETQRNKGNFPGRFSGRQFSNSRSEMNVSTLELGDSALYLCASSHRTSGSGEQFFGPGTRLTVL.

V usage is TRBV28 and J usage is TRBJ2-3; unclear D gene. The germline V gene encodes CDR1 MDHEN and CDR2 SYDVKM. The length of the CDR3 is 12 residues. V was pared by 8 bases and J by 9 bases, with 15 bases between. The chain's CDR3 is CASALGLGTQYF. The CDR3 DNA reads TGTGCCAGCGCCCTTGGCCTGGGGACGCAGTATTTT. Together with reference TRBV28 and TRBJ2-3, the CDR3 gives the full variable domain: DVKVTQSSRYLVKRTGEKVFLECVQDMDHENMFWYRQDPGLGLRLIYFSYDVKMKEKGDIPEGYSVSREKKERFSLILESASTNQTSMYLCASALGLGTQYFGPGTRLTVL.